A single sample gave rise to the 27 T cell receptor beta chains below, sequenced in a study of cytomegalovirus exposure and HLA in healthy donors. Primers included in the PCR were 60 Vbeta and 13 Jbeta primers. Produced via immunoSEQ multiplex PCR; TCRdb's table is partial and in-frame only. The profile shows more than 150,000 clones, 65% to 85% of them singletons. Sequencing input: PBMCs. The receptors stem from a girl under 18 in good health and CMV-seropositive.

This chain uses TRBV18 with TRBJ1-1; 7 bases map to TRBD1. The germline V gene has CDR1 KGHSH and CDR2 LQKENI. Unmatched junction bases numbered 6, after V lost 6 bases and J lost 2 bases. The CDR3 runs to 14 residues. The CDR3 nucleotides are TGTGCCAGCTCGGGACAGTCGGGAAACACTGAAGCTTTCTTT. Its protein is CASSGQSGNTEAFF.

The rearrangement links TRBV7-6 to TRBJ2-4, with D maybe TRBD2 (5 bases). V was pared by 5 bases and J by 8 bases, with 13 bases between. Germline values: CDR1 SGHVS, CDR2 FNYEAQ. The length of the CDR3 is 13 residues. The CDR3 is CASSPLEVDIQYF. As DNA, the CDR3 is TGTGCCAGCAGCCCTCTGGAGGTAGACATTCAGTACTTC.

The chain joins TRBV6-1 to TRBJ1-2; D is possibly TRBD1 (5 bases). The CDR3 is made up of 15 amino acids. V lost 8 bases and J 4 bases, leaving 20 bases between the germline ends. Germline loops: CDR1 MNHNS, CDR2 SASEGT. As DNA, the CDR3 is TGTGCCAGCCGAAATCGTAGACAGAGTTTCTATGGCTACACCTTC. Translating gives CASRNRRQSFYGYTF.

Here the CDR3 reads CASSSGGGAYGYTF. CDR3 coding DNA: TGTGCCAGCAGTAGTGGGGGCGGCGCCTATGGCTACACCTTC. The V call is TRBV6-6, the J call TRBJ1-2; the D gene is possibly TRBD1 (6 bases). This CDR3 region has 14 residues. The V gene lost 5 bases and the J gene lost 4 bases, with 14 bases spanning the gap. Germline V gives CDR1 MNHNY, CDR2 SVGAGI (reference sequence).

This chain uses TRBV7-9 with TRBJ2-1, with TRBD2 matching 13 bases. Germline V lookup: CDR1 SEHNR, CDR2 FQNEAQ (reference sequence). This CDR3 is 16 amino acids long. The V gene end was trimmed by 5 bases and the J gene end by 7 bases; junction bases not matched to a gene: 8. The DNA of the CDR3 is TGTGCCAGCAGCCTACGGACTAGCGGGAGAAGTAATGAGCAGTTCTTC. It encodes CASSLRTSGRSNEQFF.

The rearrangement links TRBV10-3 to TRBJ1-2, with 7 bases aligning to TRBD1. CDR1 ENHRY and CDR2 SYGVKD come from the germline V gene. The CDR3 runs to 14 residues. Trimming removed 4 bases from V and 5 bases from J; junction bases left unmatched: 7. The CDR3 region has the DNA TGTGCCATCAGTGCCGCCGGGACAGCATATGGCTACACCTTC. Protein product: CAISAAGTAYGYTF.

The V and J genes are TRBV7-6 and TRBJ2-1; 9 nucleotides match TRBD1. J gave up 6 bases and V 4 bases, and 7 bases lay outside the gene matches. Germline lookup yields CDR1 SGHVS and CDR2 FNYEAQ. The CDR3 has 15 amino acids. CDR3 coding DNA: TGTGCCAGCAGCTGGAGACAGGGGGACACCAATGAGCAGTTCTTC. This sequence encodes CASSWRQGDTNEQFF. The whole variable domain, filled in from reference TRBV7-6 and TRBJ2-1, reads GAGVSQSPRYKVTKRGQDVALRCDPISGHVSLYWYRQALGQGPEFLTYFNYEAQQDKSGLPNDRFSAERPEGSISTLTIQRTEQRDSAMYRCASSWRQGDTNEQFFGPGTRLTVL.

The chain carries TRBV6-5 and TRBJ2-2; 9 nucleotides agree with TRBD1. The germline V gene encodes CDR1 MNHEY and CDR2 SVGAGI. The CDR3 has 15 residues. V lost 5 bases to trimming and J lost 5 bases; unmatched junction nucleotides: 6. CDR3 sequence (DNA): TGTGCCAGCAGTCGGGGACAGGGTTGGACCGGGGAGCTGTTTTTT. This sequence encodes CASSRGQGWTGELFF.

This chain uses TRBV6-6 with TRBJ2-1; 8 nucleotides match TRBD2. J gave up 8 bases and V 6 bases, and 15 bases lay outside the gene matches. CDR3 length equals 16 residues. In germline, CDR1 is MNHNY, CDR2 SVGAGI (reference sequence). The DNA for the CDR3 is TGTGCCAGCAGCGGACCGAGCGGGAGAGCTGGCTATGAGCAGTTCTTC. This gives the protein CASSGPSGRAGYEQFF.

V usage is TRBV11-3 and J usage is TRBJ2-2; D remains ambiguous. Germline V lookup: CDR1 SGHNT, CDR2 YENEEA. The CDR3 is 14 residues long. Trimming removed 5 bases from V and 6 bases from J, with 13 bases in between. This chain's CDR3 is CASSNSYSPGELFF. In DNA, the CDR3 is TGTGCCAGCAGCAACTCCTACTCCCCCGGGGAGCTGTTTTTT.

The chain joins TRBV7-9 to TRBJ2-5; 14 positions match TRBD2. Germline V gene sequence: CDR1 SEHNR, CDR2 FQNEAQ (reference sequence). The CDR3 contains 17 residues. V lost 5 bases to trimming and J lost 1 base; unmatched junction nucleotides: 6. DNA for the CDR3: TGTGCCAGCAGCGCGGGACTAGCGGGAGTCCTCCAAGAGACCCAGTACTTC. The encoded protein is CASSAGLAGVLQETQYF.

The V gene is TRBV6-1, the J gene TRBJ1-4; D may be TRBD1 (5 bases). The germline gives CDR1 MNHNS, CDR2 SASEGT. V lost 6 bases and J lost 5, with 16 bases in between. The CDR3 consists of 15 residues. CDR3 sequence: CASRREGARNEKLFF. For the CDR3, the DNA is TGTGCCAGCAGGAGAGAAGGGGCGCGCAATGAAAAACTGTTTTTT.

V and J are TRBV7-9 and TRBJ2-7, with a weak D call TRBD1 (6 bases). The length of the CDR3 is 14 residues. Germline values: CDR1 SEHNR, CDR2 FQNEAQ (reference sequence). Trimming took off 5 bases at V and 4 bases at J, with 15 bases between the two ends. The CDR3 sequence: CASSLQGRVYEQYF. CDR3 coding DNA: TGTGCCAGCAGCCTACAGGGACGGGTATACGAGCAGTACTTC.

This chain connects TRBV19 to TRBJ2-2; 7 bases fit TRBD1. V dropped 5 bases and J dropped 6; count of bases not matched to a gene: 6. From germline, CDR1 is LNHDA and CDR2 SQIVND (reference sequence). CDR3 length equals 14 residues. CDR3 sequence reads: CASSQDRVAGELFF. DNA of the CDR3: TGTGCCAGTAGTCAAGACAGGGTGGCCGGGGAGCTGTTTTTT. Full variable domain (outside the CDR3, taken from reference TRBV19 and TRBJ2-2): DGGITQSPKYLFRKEGQNVTLSCEQNLNHDAMYWYRQDPGQGLRLIYYSQIVNDFQKGDIAEGYSVSREKKESFPLTVTSAQKNPTAFYLCASSQDRVAGELFFGEGSRLTVL.

CDR3 region: CASSLAASGSYEQYF. Written as DNA, the CDR3 is TGTGCCAGCAGCTTGGCCGCTAGCGGGAGTTACGAGCAGTACTTC. V gene TRBV5-4 combines with J gene TRBJ2-7, with 10 nucleotides matching TRBD2. Germline V gives CDR1 SGHNT, CDR2 YYREEE (reference sequence). V lost 0 bases, J lost 4 bases, and 4 bases stayed unmatched. This CDR3 comprises 15 residues.

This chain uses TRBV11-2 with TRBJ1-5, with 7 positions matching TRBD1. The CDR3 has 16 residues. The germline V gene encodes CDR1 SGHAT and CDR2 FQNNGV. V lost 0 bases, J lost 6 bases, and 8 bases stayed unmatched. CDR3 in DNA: TGTGCCAGCAGCTTAGATAAGGGGGCCAAAGGTCAGCCCCAGCATTTT. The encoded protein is CASSLDKGAKGQPQHF.

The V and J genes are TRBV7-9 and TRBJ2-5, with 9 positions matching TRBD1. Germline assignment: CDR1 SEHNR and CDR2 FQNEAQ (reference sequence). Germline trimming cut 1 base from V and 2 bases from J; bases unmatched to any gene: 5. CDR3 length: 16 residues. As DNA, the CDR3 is TGTGCCAGCAGCTTAGACCCCGGGACAGGGCAAGAGACCCAGTACTTC. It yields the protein CASSLDPGTGQETQYF. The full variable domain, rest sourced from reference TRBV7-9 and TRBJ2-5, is DTGVSQNPRHKITKRGQNVTFRCDPISEHNRLYWYRQTLGQGPEFLTYFQNEAQLEKSRLLSDRFSAERPKGSFSTLEIQRTEQGDSAMYLCASSLDPGTGQETQYFGPGTRLLVL.

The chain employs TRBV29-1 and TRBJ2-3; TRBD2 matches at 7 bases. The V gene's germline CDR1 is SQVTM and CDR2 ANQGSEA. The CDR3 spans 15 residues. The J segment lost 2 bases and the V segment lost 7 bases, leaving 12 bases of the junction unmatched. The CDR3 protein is CSAYRAGPLTDTQYF. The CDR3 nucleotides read TGCAGCGCATACCGAGCGGGGCCCCTCACAGATACGCAGTATTTT.

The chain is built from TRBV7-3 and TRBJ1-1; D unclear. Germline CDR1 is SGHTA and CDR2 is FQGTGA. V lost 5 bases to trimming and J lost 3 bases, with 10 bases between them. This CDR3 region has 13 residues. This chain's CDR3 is CASSQNQDTEAFF. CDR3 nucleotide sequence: TGTGCCAGCAGCCAAAACCAGGACACTGAAGCTTTCTTT.

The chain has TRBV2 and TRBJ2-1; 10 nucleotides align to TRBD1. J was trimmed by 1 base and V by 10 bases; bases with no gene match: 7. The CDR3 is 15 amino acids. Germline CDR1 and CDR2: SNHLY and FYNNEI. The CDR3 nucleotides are TGTGCCAACACCGCGGGACAGGGGTCCTACAATGAGCAGTTCTTC. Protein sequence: CANTAGQGSYNEQFF.

The CDR3: CASSIRRNRRNYGYTF. The CDR3 DNA reads as TGTGCCAGTAGTATAAGACGCAACAGAAGAAACTATGGCTACACCTTC. The J gene is TRBJ1-2, the V gene TRBV19; D remains ambiguous. Germline V gene sequence: CDR1 LNHDA, CDR2 SQIVND (reference sequence). This CDR3 region has 16 residues. With 2 bases removed from V and 2 bases from J, the gap between germline ends came to 15 bases. Drawing the rest from reference TRBV19 and TRBJ1-2, the complete variable domain is DGGITQSPKYLFRKEGQNVTLSCEQNLNHDAMYWYRQDPGQGLRLIYYSQIVNDFQKGDIAEGYSVSREKKESFPLTVTSAQKNPTAFYLCASSIRRNRRNYGYTFGSGTRLTVV.

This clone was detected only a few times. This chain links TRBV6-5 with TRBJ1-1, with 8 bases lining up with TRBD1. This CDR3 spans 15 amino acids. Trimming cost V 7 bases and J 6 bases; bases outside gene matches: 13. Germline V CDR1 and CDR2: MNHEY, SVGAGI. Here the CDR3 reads CASTRFGQGLSEAFF. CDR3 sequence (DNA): TGTGCCAGCACCCGGTTCGGACAGGGTTTGTCTGAAGCTTTCTTT.

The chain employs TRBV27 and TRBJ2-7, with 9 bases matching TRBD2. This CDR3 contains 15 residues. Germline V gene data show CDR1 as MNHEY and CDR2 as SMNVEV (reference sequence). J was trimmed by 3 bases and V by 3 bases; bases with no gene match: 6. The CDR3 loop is CASSFKLAGYYEQYF. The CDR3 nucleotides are TGTGCCAGCAGTTTTAAGCTAGCGGGATACTACGAGCAGTACTTC.

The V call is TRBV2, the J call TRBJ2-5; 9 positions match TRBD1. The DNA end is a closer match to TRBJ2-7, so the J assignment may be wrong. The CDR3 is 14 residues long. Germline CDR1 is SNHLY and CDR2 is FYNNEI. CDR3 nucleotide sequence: TGTGCCAGCAGTATACAGGGGGCAGGTTACGAGCAGTACTTC. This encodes CASSIQGAGYEQYF.

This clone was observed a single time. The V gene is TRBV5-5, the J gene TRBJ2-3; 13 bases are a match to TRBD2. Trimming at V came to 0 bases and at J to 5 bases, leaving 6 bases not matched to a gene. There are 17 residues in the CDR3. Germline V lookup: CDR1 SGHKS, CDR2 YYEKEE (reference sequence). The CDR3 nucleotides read TGTGCCAGCAGCTTGGTGGGACTAGCGGGGACCCGAGATACGCAGTATTTT. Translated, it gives CASSLVGLAGTRDTQYF.

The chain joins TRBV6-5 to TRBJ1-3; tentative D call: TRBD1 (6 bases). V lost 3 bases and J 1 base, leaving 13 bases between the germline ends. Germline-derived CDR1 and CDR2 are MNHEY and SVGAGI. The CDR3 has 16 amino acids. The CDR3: CASSYGGLGSGNTIYF. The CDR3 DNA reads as TGTGCCAGCAGTTATGGGGGCCTCGGTTCTGGAAACACCATATATTTT.

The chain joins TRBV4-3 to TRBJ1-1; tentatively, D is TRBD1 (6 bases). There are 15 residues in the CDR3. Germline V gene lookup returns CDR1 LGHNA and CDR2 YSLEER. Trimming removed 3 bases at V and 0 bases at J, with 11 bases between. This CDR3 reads CASSQMTGLNTEAFF. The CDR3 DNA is TGCGCCAGCAGCCAGATGACAGGATTGAACACTGAAGCTTTCTTT.